This TCR beta chain is drawn from a study of Graves' ophthalmopathy and Graves' hyperthyroidism. Beta-chain TCR CDR3 regions were amplified from RNA transcripts. The first round was an RT-PCR with HTBI primers, and the second round was a multiplex PCR. From the multiplex PCR reads, TCRdb called clonotypes with MiXCR, one entry per CDR3 protein. Here the sample spans around 400,000 distinct CDR3 sequences, approximately 16% being singletons. In donors with ophthalmopathy, activity was moderate-to-severe, with CAS ≥3, NOSPECS ≥4 and duration under 3 months. Between the trimmed V and J ends, which lost 1 base and 4 bases, there was a span of 10 bases. CDR3 size: 14 residues. Germline loops: CDR1 SGHVS, CDR2 FQNEAQ. This clonotype was detected ten times or more.

This sequence was found in a woman in her late teens or twenties with Graves' ophthalmopathy. The genes are TRBV7-8 and TRBJ1-1, with a weak D call TRBD1 (5 bases). Sequencing input: peripheral blood. Here the CDR3 DNA reads TGTGCCAGCAGCTTAGGAGCGAGGGGCACTGAAGCTTTCTTT. It yields the protein CASSLGARGTEAFF.